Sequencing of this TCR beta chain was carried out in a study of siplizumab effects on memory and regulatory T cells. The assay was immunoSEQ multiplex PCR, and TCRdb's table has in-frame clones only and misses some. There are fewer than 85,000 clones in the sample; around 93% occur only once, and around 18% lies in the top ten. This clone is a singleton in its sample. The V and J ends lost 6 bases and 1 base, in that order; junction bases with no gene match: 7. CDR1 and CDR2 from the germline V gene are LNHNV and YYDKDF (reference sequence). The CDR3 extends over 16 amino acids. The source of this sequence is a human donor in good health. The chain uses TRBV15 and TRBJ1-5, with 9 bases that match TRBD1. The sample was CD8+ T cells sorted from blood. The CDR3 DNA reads TGTGCCACCAGTAACAGGGGGCGCGAAAGCAATCAGCCCCAGCATTTT. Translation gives CATSNRGRESNQPQHF. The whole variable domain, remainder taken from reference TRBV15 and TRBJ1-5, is DAMVIQNPRYQVTQFGKPVTLSCSQTLNHNVMYWYQQKSSQAPKLLFHYYDKDFNNEADTPDNFQSRRPNTSFCFLDIRSPGLGDTAMYLCATSNRGRESNQPQHFGDGTRLSIL.